This T cell receptor beta chain was identified during a study of T cell clonotyping in hematopoietic cell transplantation. Study as a whole: Pretransplant recipient samples were taken after cytoreduction. Study-wide results and limits: Few recipient clonotypes overlapped donors; over 97% were de novo at given depth. Without cell sorting, CD4 versus CD8 contributions remain unresolved.

Germline trimming cut 7 bases from V and 4 bases from J; bases unmatched to any gene: 8. This CDR3 spans 13 amino acids. Germline CDR1 reads SQVTM; CDR2 reads ANQGSEA. Sequencing used immunoSEQ multiplex PCR; TCRdb keeps in-frame clones, though not all of them. The data hold fewer than 100,000 clones, with less than 96% observed a single time. Specified time point: recipient sample about 28 days before transplant, after cytoreduction. Samples: about 28 days before transplant, then days 30, 100 and 180 after. A remark on this clone: What it binds is not known.

Sequences were derived from peripheral blood mononuclear cells, sampled before stem cell transplant. This sequence originates from a woman aged 45-65 years with acute myeloid leukemia. Some clones in this sample may be carry-over from other donors' samples. The chain employs TRBV29-1 and TRBJ2-7; 9 bases map to TRBD1. CDR3 nucleotides: TGCAGCGCTAATCCGGGACAGGGTTACGAGCAGTACTTC. It codes for CSANPGQGYEQYF.